Sequencing of this T cell receptor beta chain was carried out in a study of blood T cell repertoires in COVID-19. Study in general: COVID-19 samples collected from the United States, Italy and Spain covered acute and convalescent phases. Nucleic acid was either cDNA or gDNA, and it came from T cells, B-cell-depleted T cells, or PBMCs.

As originally analysed: Reference gene primer amplification yielded estimated nucleated cell counts. The protocol was immunoSEQ multiplex PCR, while the TCRdb copy is restricted to in-frame clones and leaves out a portion. The V and J calls and the clone size are those of that table, but D and trimming were determined from the DNA. The sample records 150,000 or so clones, around 85% being singletons. V was clipped by 5 bases and J by 1 base; unmatched bases: 5. The germline CDR1 and CDR2 sequences are MDHEN and SYDVKM. The CDR3 is 15 residues long. The sequencing sample was made of peripheral blood. This clonotype was sampled from a woman in her 70s with acute or convalescent COVID-19. The rearrangement joins TRBV28 to TRBJ1-3, with 7 bases aligning to TRBD1. The CDR3 region is CASSRDSFSGNTIYF. The CDR3 nucleotides are TGTGCCAGCAGTAGGGACAGTTTTTCTGGAAACACCATATATTTT.